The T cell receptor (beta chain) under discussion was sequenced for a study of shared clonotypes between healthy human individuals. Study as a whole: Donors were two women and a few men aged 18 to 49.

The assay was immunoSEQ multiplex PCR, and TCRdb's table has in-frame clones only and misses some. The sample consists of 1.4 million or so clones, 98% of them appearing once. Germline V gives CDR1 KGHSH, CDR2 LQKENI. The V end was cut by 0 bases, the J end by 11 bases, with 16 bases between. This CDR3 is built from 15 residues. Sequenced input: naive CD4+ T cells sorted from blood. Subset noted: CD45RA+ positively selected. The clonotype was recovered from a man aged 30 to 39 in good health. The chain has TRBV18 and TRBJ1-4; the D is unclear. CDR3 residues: CASSPPDFFPPKLFF. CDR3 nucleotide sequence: TGTGCCAGCTCACCACCGGACTTTTTCCCCCCTAAACTGTTTTTT.